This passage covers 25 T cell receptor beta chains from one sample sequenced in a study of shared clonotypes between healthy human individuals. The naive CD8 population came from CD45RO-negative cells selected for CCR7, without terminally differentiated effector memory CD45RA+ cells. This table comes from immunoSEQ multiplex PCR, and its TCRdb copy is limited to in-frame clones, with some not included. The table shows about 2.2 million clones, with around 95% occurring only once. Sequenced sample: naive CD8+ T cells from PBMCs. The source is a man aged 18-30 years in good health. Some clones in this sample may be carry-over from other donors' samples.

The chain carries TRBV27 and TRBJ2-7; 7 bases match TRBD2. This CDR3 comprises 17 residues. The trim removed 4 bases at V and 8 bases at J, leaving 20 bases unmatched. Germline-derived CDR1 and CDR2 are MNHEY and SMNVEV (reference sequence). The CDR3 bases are TGTGCCAGCAGTTCTATATTCTCGCGGGGGAATCGTAGTAAGCAGTACTTC. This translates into CASSSIFSRGNRSKQYF.

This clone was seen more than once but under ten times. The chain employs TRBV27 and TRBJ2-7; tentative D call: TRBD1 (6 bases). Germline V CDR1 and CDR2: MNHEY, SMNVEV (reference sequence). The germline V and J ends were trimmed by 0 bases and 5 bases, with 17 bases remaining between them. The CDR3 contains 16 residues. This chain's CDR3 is CASSLSDSSLENEQYF. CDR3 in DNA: TGTGCCAGCAGTTTATCGGACAGCTCTCTAGAAAACGAGCAGTACTTC.

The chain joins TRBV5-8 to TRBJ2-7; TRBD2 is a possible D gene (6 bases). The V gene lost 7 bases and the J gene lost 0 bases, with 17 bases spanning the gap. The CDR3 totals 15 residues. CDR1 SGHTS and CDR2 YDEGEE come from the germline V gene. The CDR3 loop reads CASPTLAQSSYEQYF. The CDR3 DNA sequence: TGTGCCAGCCCAACTCTAGCGCAGAGCTCCTACGAGCAGTACTTC.

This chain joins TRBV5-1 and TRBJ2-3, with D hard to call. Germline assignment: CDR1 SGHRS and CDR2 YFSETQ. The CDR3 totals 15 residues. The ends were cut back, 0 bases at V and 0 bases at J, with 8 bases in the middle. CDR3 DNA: TGCGCCAGCAGCTTGGAAGGGCGGAGCACAGATACGCAGTATTTT. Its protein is CASSLEGRSTDTQYF. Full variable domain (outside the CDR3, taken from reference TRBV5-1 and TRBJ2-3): KAGVTQTPRYLIKTRGQQVTLSCSPISGHRSVSWYQQTPGQGLQFLFEYFSETQRNKGNFPGRFSGRQFSNSRSEMNVSTLELGDSALYLCASSLEGRSTDTQYFGPGTRLTVL.

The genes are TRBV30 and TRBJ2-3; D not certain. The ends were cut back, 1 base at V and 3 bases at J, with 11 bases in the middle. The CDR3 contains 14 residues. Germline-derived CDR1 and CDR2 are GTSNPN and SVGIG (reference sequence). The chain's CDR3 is CAWSAPALTDTQYF. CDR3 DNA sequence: TGTGCCTGGAGTGCTCCGGCCTTAACAGATACGCAGTATTTT.

CDR3 sequence: CASRGLQGNTIYF. DNA for the CDR3: TGTGCCAGCAGGGGCTTGCAAGGAAACACCATATATTTT. The chain has TRBV28 and TRBJ1-3, with D unclear. The CDR3 extends over 13 amino acids. Trimming pared 6 bases from V and 4 bases from J, leaving 10 bases between. Germline V CDR1 and CDR2: MDHEN, SYDVKM. The whole variable domain, remainder taken from reference TRBV28 and TRBJ1-3, is DVKVTQSSRYLVKRTGEKVFLECVQDMDHENMFWYRQDPGLGLRLIYFSYDVKMKEKGDIPEGYSVSREKKERFSLILESASTNQTSMYLCASRGLQGNTIYFGEGSWLTVV.

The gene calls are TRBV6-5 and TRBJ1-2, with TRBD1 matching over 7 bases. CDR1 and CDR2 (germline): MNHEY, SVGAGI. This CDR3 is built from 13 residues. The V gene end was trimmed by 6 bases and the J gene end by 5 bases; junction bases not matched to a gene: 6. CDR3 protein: CASSSLTGYGYTF. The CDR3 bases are TGTGCCAGCAGCTCTTTGACAGGGTATGGCTACACCTTC.

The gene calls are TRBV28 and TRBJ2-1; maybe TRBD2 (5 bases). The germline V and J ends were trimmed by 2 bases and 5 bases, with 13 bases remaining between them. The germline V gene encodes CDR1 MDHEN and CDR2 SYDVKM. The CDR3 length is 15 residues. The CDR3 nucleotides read TGTGCCAGCAGTTTACAGTTCAGAGGGAACAATGAGCAGTTCTTC. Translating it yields CASSLQFRGNNEQFF.

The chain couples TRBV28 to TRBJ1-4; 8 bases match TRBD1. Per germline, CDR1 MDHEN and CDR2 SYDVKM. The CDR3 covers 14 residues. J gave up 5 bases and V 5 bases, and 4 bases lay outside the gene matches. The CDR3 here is CASSPTGVNEKLFF. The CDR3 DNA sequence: TGTGCCAGCAGTCCGACAGGGGTCAATGAAAAACTGTTTTTT.

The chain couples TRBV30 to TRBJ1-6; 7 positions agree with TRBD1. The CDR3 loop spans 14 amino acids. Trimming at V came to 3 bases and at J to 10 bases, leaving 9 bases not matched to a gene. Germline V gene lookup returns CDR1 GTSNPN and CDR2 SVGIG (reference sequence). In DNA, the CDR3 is TGTGCCTGGAGCCTACAGGGGCCGCGGTCACCCCTCCACTTT. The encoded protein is CAWSLQGPRSPLHF.

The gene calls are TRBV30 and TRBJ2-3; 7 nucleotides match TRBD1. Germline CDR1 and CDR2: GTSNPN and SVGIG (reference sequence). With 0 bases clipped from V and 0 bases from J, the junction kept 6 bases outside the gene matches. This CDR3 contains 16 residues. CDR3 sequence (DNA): TGTGCCTGGAGTGTAGGGACAGTAGCTAGCACAGATACGCAGTATTTT. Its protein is CAWSVGTVASTDTQYF. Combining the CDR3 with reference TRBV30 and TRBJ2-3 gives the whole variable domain SQTIHQWPATLVQPVGSPLSLECTVEGTSNPNLYWYRQAAGRGLQLLFYSVGIGQISSEVPQNLSASRPQDRQFILSSKKLLLSDSGFYLCAWSVGTVASTDTQYFGPGTRLTVL.

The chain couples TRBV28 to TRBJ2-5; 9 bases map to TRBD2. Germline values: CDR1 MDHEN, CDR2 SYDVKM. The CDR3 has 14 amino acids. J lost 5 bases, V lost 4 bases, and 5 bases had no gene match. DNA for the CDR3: TGTGCCAGCAGTTGGGGGACTAGCTTTGAGACCCAGTACTTC. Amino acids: CASSWGTSFETQYF.

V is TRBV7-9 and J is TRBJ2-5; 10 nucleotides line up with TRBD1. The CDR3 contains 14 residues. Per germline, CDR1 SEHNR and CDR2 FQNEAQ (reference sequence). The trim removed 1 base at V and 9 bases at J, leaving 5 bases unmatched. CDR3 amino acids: CASSLGQGAESQYF. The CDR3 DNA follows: TGTGCCAGCAGCTTAGGACAGGGGGCTGAGTCCCAGTACTTC.

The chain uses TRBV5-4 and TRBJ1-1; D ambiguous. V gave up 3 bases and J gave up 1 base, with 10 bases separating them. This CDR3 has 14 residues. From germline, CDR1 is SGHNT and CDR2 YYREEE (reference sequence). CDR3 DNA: TGTGCCAGCAGCTCAAGCGGACGGAACACTGAAGCTTTCTTT. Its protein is CASSSSGRNTEAFF.

The CDR3 coding sequence is TGTGCCAGCAGCTCGAAGACTAGCGGCCCCTACGAGCAGTACTTC. Protein: CASSSKTSGPYEQYF. This sequence joins TRBV5-6 and TRBJ2-7, with TRBD2 matching over 9 bases. The CDR3 loop spans 15 amino acids. J lost 2 bases, V lost 3 bases, and 6 bases had no gene match. Germline V gene sequence: CDR1 SGHDT, CDR2 YYEEEE.

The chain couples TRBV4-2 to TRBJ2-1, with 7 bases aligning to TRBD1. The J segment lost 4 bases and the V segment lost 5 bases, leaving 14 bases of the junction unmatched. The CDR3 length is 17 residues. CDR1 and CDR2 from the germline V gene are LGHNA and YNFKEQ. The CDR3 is CASSAKTGTAIYNEQFF. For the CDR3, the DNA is TGTGCCAGCAGCGCAAAGACCGGGACAGCCATATACAATGAGCAGTTCTTC.

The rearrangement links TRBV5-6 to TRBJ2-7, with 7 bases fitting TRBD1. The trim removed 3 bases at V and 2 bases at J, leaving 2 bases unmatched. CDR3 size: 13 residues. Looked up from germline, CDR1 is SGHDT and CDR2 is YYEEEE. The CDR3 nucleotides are TGTGCCAGCAGCTATCAGGGGGCCTACGAGCAGTACTTC. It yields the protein CASSYQGAYEQYF.

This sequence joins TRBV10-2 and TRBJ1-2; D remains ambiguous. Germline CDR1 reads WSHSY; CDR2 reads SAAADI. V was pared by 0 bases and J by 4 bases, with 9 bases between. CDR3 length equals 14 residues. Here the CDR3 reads CASSESREVYGYTF. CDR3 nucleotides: TGCGCCAGCAGTGAGTCAAGGGAGGTCTATGGCTACACCTTC.

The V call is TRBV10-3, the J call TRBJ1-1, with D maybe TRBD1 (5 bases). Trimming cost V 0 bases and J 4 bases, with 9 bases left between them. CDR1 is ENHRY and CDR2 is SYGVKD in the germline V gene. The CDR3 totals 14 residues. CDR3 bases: TGTGCCATCAGTGAGTCCGGGGCCCCCACTGAAGCTTTCTTT. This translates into CAISESGAPTEAFF.

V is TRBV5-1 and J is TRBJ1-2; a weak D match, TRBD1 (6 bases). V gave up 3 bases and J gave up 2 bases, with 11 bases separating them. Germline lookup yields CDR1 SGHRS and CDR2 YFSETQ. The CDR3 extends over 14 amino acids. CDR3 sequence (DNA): TGCGCCAGCAGCTCCCTACAGGGAAACTATGGCTACACCTTC. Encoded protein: CASSSLQGNYGYTF.

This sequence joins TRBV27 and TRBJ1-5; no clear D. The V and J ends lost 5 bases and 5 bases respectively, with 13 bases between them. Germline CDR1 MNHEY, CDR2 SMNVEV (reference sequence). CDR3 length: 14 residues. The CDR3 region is CASSLRPRDQPQHF. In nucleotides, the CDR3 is TGTGCCAGCAGTCTTCGACCCCGAGATCAGCCCCAGCATTTT.

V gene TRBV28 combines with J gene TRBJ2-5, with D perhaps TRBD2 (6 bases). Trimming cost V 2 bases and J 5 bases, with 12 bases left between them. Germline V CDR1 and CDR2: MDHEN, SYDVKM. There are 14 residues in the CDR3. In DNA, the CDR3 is TGTGCCAGCAGTTTAGAGGCTGGAGGGGAGACCCAGTACTTC. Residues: CASSLEAGGETQYF.

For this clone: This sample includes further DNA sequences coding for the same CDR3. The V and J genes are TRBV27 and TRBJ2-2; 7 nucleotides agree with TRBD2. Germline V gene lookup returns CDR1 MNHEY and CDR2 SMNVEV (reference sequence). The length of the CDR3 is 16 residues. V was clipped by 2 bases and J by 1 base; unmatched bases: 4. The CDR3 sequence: CASSLGASGNTGELFF. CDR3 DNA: TGTGCCAGCAGTTTAGGGGCTAGCGGGAACACCGGGGAGCTGTTTTTT.

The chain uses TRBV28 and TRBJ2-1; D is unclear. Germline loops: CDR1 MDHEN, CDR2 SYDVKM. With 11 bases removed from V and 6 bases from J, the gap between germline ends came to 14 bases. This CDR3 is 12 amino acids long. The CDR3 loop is CAFGPNFNEQFF. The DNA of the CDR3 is TGTGCCTTCGGACCAAACTTCAATGAGCAGTTCTTC.

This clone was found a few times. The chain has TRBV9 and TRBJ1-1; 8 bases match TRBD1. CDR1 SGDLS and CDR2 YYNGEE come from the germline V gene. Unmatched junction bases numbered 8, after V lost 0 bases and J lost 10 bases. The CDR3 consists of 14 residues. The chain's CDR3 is CASSVGGTGSVAFF. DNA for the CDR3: TGTGCCAGCAGCGTAGGGGGGACAGGATCGGTAGCTTTCTTT.